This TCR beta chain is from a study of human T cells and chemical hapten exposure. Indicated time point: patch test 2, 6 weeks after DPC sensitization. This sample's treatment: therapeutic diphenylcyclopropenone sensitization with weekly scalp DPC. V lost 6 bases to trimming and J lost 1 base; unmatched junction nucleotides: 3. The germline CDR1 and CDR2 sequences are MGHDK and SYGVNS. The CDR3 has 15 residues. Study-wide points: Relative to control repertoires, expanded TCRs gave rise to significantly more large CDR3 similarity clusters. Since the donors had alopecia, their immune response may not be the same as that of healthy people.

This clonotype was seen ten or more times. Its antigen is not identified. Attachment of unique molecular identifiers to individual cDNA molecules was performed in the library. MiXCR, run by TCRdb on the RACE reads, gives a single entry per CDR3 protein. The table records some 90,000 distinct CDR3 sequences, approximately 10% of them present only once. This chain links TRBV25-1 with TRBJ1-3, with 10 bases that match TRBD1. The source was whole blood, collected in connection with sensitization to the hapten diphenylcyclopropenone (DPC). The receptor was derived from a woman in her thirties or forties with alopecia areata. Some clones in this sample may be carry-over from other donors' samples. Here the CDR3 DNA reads TGTGCCAGCAGGGGACAGGGGTTTTCTGGAAACACCATATATTTT. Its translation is CASRGQGFSGNTIYF.